Listed below are T cell receptor beta chains from one sample, sequenced in a study of tumor-infiltrating lymphocytes in primary liver carcinoma. TCRdb re-analysed the multiplex PCR reads in MiXCR, keeping a single row per CDR3 protein. Here the sample spans tens of thousands of distinct CDR3 sequences, approximately 71% being singletons. Material for sequencing was liver tumor tissue from sampling region 5. The source of these receptors is a woman aged 25 to 39 with primary liver carcinoma and hepatitis B virus infection. The CDR3 runs from the conserved cysteine through the conserved F or W. A D gene is named only where the DNA matches it firmly. Clone size is given for some rows only: seen once, a few or many times, or a class if the clone is expanded.

abundance: .
v_gene: TRBV28
d_gene: .
j_gene: TRBJ2-7
CDR3aa: CASSLPMDGWYCYEQYF
CDR3nt: TGTGCCAGCAGTCTCCCTATGGACGGATGGTACTGCTACGAGCAGTACTTC

abundance: few
v_gene: TRBV5-4
d_gene: TRBD2
j_gene: TRBJ2-2
CDR3aa: CANSSMAGGSGELFF
CDR3nt: TGTGCCAACAGCTCCATGGCGGGAGGGTCCGGGGAGCTGTTTTTT

abundance: .
v_gene: TRBV28
d_gene: .
j_gene: TRBJ2-1
CDR3aa: CVSSTWTRGRGYNEQFF
CDR3nt: TGTGTCAGCAGTACATGGACTAGAGGGAGGGGGTACAATGAGCAGTTCTTC

abundance: few
v_gene: TRBV19
d_gene: .
j_gene: TRBJ2-3
CDR3aa: CSSSIGADTQYF
CDR3nt: TGTAGCAGTAGTATTGGCGCAGATACGCAGTATTTT

abundance: .
v_gene: TRBV14
d_gene: .
j_gene: TRBJ1-3
CDR3aa: CASSGIRASGNTIYF
CDR3nt: TGTGCCAGCAGTGGGATTCGGGCTTCTGGAAACACCATATATTTT

abundance: .
v_gene: TRBV20-1
d_gene: .
j_gene: TRBJ2-7
CDR3aa: CSADRDMDSYEQYF
CDR3nt: TGCAGTGCTGACCGGGACATGGACTCCTACGAGCAATACTTC

abundance: .
v_gene: TRBV9
d_gene: .
j_gene: TRBJ2-1
CDR3aa: CHSSVGDSYNEQFF
CDR3nt: TGTCACAGCAGCGTTGGGGACTCCTACAATGAGCAGTTCTTC

abundance: once
v_gene: TRBV5-4
d_gene: .
j_gene: TRBJ2-3
CDR3aa: CASSVDEHPPPTDTQYF
CDR3nt: TGTGCCAGCAGCGTAGACGAACACCCTCCTCCCACAGATACACAGTATTTT

abundance: .
v_gene: TRBV5-6
d_gene: TRBD1
j_gene: TRBJ2-7
CDR3aa: CVSSLRTGRSQYF
CDR3nt: TGTGTCAGCAGCTTACGGACAGGGCGATCGCAATACTTC

abundance: once
v_gene: TRBV10-2
d_gene: TRBD2
j_gene: TRBJ2-7
CDR3aa: CACNRAGYYEQYF
CDR3nt: TGCGCATGCAATCGAGCGGGGTACTACGAGCAGTACTTC

abundance: many
v_gene: TRBV7-9
d_gene: .
j_gene: TRBJ2-4
CDR3aa: CASSLSPPGPINIQYF
CDR3nt: TGTGCCAGCAGCTTATCTCCCCCCGGGCCAATAAACATTCAGTACTTC

abundance: .
v_gene: TRBV11-2
d_gene: TRBD1
j_gene: TRBJ1-2
CDR3aa: CARSCRGHGDYGYTF
CDR3nt: TGTGCCAGGAGCTGCAGGGGGCACGGGGACTATGGCTACACCTTC

abundance: .
v_gene: TRBV11-2
d_gene: .
j_gene: TRBJ2-1
CDR3aa: CASSLERGARRERGHYNEQFF
CDR3nt: TGTGCCAGCAGCTTAGAACGTGGTGCGAGGCGGGAGAGGGGGCACTACAATGAGCAGTTCTTC

abundance: once
v_gene: TRBV5-4
d_gene: TRBD2
j_gene: TRBJ2-3
CDR3aa: CASSNPAASGSRAHTKHF
CDR3nt: TGTGCCAGCAGTAACCCGGCGGCTAGCGGGAGTCGGGCACATACGAAGCATTTT

abundance: .
v_gene: TRBV11-2
d_gene: .
j_gene: TRBJ2-1
CDR3aa: CASSALERANNEQFF
CDR3nt: TGTGCCAGCAGCGCGTTGGAGCGAGCTAATAATGAGCAGTTCTTC

abundance: .
v_gene: TRBV11-3
d_gene: TRBD2
j_gene: TRBJ2-1
CDR3aa: CASSILAGGVYEQFF
CDR3nt: TGTGCCAGCAGCATACTAGCGGGGGGGGTGTATGAGCAGTTCTTC

abundance: .
v_gene: TRBV6-2/TRBV6-3
d_gene: .
j_gene: TRBJ2-1
CDR3aa: CASNYEVMDEQFF
CDR3nt: TGTGCAAGCAATTACGAAGTCATGGATGAGCAGTTCTTC

abundance: .
v_gene: TRBV11-2
d_gene: .
j_gene: TRBJ1-1
CDR3aa: CASSARDMGCKRWSNTEAFF
CDR3nt: TGTGCCAGCAGCGCTCGGGACATGGGGTGTAAGAGGTGGAGTAACACTGAAGCTTTCTTT

abundance: .
v_gene: TRBV28
d_gene: .
j_gene: TRBJ1-5
CDR3aa: CASSPFTGGHSNQPQHF
CDR3nt: TGTGCCAGCAGTCCGTTCACGGGAGGACATTCCAATCAGCCCCAGCATTTT

abundance: .
v_gene: TRBV5-6
d_gene: .
j_gene: TRBJ1-6
CDR3aa: CASSLIALGPPLHF
CDR3nt: TGTGCCAGCAGCTTGATAGCGCTGGGACCACCCCTCCACTTT

abundance: once
v_gene: TRBV4-3
d_gene: .
j_gene: TRBJ2-7
CDR3aa: CTSSQAVTGAHISYEQYF
CDR3nt: TGCACCAGCAGCCAAGCGGTGACGGGGGCTCACATTAGCTACGAGCAGTACTTC

abundance: .
v_gene: TRBV5-6
d_gene: .
j_gene: TRBJ2-3
CDR3aa: CASSLARGSIDTQYF
CDR3nt: TGTGCCAGCAGCCTGGCCAGGGGAAGCATAGATACGCAGTATTTT

abundance: once
v_gene: TRBV10-3
d_gene: .
j_gene: TRBJ1-3
CDR3aa: CAIRGSVSGNTIYF
CDR3nt: TGTGCCATCCGTGGGTCAGTCTCTGGAAACACCATATATTTT

abundance: few
v_gene: TRBV29-1
d_gene: TRBD1
j_gene: TRBJ2-5
CDR3aa: CSVEGQGGTQYF
CDR3nt: TGCAGCGTTGAAGGACAGGGCGGGACCCAGTACTTC

abundance: .
v_gene: TRBV11-2
d_gene: .
j_gene: TRBJ2-7
CDR3aa: CASHIGYHEQYF
CDR3nt: TGTGCCAGCCACATAGGGTACCACGAGCAGTACTTC

abundance: .
v_gene: TRBV18
d_gene: .
j_gene: TRBJ2-1
CDR3aa: CAGSPSTGLSYNEQFF
CDR3nt: TGTGCCGGCTCACCATCGACAGGCCTCTCCTACAATGAGCAGTTCTTC

abundance: .
v_gene: TRBV29-1
d_gene: .
j_gene: TRBJ2-5
CDR3aa: CSVETGRGVSGTRYF
CDR3nt: TGCAGCGTTGAAACCGGAAGGGGAGTGAGTGGGACCCGGTACTTC

abundance: once
v_gene: TRBV6-1
d_gene: TRBD1
j_gene: TRBJ1-1
CDR3aa: CASSVVRGYIESFF
CDR3nt: TGTGCCAGCAGTGTTGTCAGGGGGTACATTGAATCTTTCTTT

abundance: .
v_gene: TRBV11-2
d_gene: TRBD2
j_gene: TRBJ2-1
CDR3aa: CASSLGVSGSVFNEQFF
CDR3nt: TGTGCCAGCAGCTTAGGGGTTAGCGGGAGTGTCTTCAATGAGCAGTTCTTC

abundance: .
v_gene: TRBV20-1
d_gene: TRBD2
j_gene: TRBJ2-1
CDR3aa: CSTQRPGLASNEQFF
CDR3nt: TGCAGTACTCAGCGCCCGGGACTAGCCTCTAATGAGCAGTTCTTC

abundance: .
v_gene: TRBV12-3/TRBV12-4
d_gene: .
j_gene: TRBJ2-7
CDR3aa: CSSSVRDEQYF
CDR3nt: TGTTCTAGCAGTGTCAGGGACGAGCAGTACTTC

abundance: .
v_gene: TRBV10-3
d_gene: .
j_gene: TRBJ2-5
CDR3aa: CAISELAISQETQYF
CDR3nt: TGTGCCATCAGTGAGTTGGCTATCAGTCAAGAGACCCAGTACTTC

abundance: once
v_gene: TRBV11-1
d_gene: .
j_gene: TRBJ2-2
CDR3aa: CASSRVVAGLSRDLFF
CDR3nt: TGTGCCAGCAGCAGGGTTGTGGCGGGATTGTCCAGGGACCTGTTTTTT

abundance: .
v_gene: TRBV12-3/TRBV12-4
d_gene: TRBD2
j_gene: TRBJ2-5
CDR3aa: CASSLGTSQTGETQFF
CDR3nt: TGTGCCAGTAGCCTAGGGACTAGCCAGACCGGAGAGACCCAGTTTTTC

abundance: many
v_gene: TRBV28
d_gene: TRBD2
j_gene: TRBJ2-3
CDR3aa: CASTRTSWVTDTQYF
CDR3nt: TGTGCCAGCACTCGGACTAGCTGGGTGACAGATACGCAGTATTTT

abundance: few
v_gene: TRBV28
d_gene: .
j_gene: TRBJ2-7
CDR3aa: CANSLPLDGWYTYEQYF
CDR3nt: TGTGCCAACAGCCTCCCTTTGGACGGATGGTACACCTACGAACAGTACTTC

abundance: .
v_gene: TRBV11-2
d_gene: .
j_gene: TRBJ2-7
CDR3aa: CASSLGIPNLYF
CDR3nt: TGTGCCAGCAGCTTAGGAATACCAAACCTATACTTC

abundance: once
v_gene: TRBV11-2
d_gene: .
j_gene: TRBJ2-3
CDR3aa: CTSGRTRQGRGDTQYF
CDR3nt: TGTACCAGCGGCCGGACGCGGCAGGGAAGGGGGGATACGCAGTATTTT

abundance: many
v_gene: TRBV11-2
d_gene: .
j_gene: TRBJ2-5
CDR3aa: CASSLGTAQEIQYF
CDR3nt: TGTGCCAGCAGCTTAGGGACAGCGCAAGAGATCCAGTACTTC

abundance: .
v_gene: TRBV10-3
d_gene: .
j_gene: TRBJ1-3
CDR3aa: CAIRESVSGSIIYF
CDR3nt: TGTGCCATCAGAGAGTCAGTTTCTGGAAGCATCATATATTTT

abundance: .
v_gene: TRBV7-8
d_gene: .
j_gene: TRBJ2-3
CDR3aa: CASSSNEFRDRPFNTQYF
CDR3nt: TGTGCCAGCAGCTCGAACGAGTTCCGTGACAGACCCTTTAATACGCAGTATTTT

abundance: medium-sized
v_gene: TRBV4-2
d_gene: TRBD1
j_gene: TRBJ2-3
CDR3aa: CASSESTGVDTQYF
CDR3nt: TGTGCCAGCAGCGAATCGACAGGGGTAGATACGCAGTATTTT

abundance: .
v_gene: TRBV5-4
d_gene: .
j_gene: TRBJ2-3
CDR3aa: CVSSVDGYPPPTDMQYF
CDR3nt: TGTGTCAGCAGCGTAGACGGATACCCTCCACCCACAGATATGCAGTATTTT

abundance: .
v_gene: TRBV6-1
d_gene: .
j_gene: TRBJ1-2
CDR3aa: CASNERFLVLRSNYGHTF
CDR3nt: TGTGCCAGCAATGAACGGTTCCTGGTCCTCAGATCTAACTATGGCCACACCTTC

abundance: .
v_gene: TRBV4-3
d_gene: .
j_gene: TRBJ2-2
CDR3aa: CASSVLAEGPRSNIGELFF
CDR3nt: TGCGCCAGCAGCGTATTAGCGGAAGGGCCCCGCTCGAACATCGGGGAGCTGTTTTTT

abundance: .
v_gene: TRBV6-2/TRBV6-3
d_gene: .
j_gene: TRBJ1-1
CDR3aa: CASGIAYWGNTEASF
CDR3nt: TGTGCCAGCGGGATCGCCTACTGGGGAAACACTGAAGCTTCCTTT

abundance: .
v_gene: TRBV28
d_gene: .
j_gene: TRBJ2-3
CDR3aa: CASSFDSMRGDTDTQYF
CDR3nt: TGTGCCAGCAGCTTTGACAGTATGAGGGGAGACACAGATACGCAGTATTTT

abundance: .
v_gene: TRBV28
d_gene: .
j_gene: TRBJ2-3
CDR3aa: CASSLDSMRWDTVTQYF
CDR3nt: TGTGCCAGCAGTCTTGACAGTATGAGGTGGGACACAGTTACGCAGTATTTT

abundance: once
v_gene: TRBV29-1
d_gene: .
j_gene: TRBJ2-1
CDR3aa: CSVARDTSNEQFF
CDR3nt: TGCAGTGTCGCCCGGGATACTTCGAATGAGCAGTTCTTC

abundance: .
v_gene: TRBV7-9
d_gene: TRBD2
j_gene: TRBJ2-1
CDR3aa: CASSPRTSGTQFF
CDR3nt: TGTGCCAGCAGCCCCAGGACTAGCGGAACTCAGTTCTTC

abundance: .
v_gene: TRBV11-2
d_gene: TRBD2
j_gene: TRBJ2-2
CDR3aa: CASGSTRSGRSWELFF
CDR3nt: TGTGCCAGCGGATCGACACGTAGCGGGAGGTCCTGGGAGCTGTTTTTT

abundance: few
v_gene: TRBV12-3/TRBV12-4
d_gene: .
j_gene: TRBJ2-2
CDR3aa: CASSLTGIVELFF
CDR3nt: TGTGCCAGCAGTTTGACGGGGATTGTGGAGCTGTTTTTT

abundance: .
v_gene: TRBV7-8
d_gene: .
j_gene: TRBJ2-5
CDR3aa: CASSLQGANRETQYF
CDR3nt: TGTGCCAGCAGCTTACAAGGGGCCAATAGGGAGACTCAGTACTTC

abundance: .
v_gene: TRBV19
d_gene: .
j_gene: TRBJ2-3
CDR3aa: CASSIGADTRYF
CDR3nt: TGTGCCAGTAGTATTGGCGCAGATACGCGGTATTTT